The subject of this entry is one T cell receptor (beta chain). As yet, its antigen is unknown. Assay: immunoSEQ multiplex PCR; the TCRdb copy retains only in-frame clones and omits some. Among over 5,000 clones listed, more than 85% were seen once. These data are taken from a study of T cell clonotyping in hematopoietic cell transplantation. General observations from the study: Recipient TCR diversity dropped after transplant; expanded clonotypes rose from day 30 to 180. Graft donor and pretransplant recipient Inverse Simpson Index values predicted broader posttransplant TCR diversity. CD4 and CD8 repertoire contributions could not be separated without sorting.

Blood collection times were about day -28 and days 30, 100, 180 posttransplant. This sample comprised peripheral blood mononuclear cells, obtained 100 days after allogeneic stem cell transplant. The TCR originated in a female patient between 50 and 59 years old who had an allogeneic stem cell transplant from an unrelated donor, so T cells may come from the graft donor. Some clones in this sample may be carry-over from other donors' samples.

The CDR3 region is CASSEGEQGYNEQFF. CDR3 sequence (DNA): TGTGCCAGCAGTGAAGGGGAACAGGGATACAATGAGCAGTTCTTC. The chain joins TRBV6-1 to TRBJ2-1, with a tentative D call TRBD1 (6 bases). The V and J ends lost 1 base and 4 bases respectively, with 11 bases between them. Per germline, CDR1 MNHNS and CDR2 SASEGT. This CDR3 has 15 residues.